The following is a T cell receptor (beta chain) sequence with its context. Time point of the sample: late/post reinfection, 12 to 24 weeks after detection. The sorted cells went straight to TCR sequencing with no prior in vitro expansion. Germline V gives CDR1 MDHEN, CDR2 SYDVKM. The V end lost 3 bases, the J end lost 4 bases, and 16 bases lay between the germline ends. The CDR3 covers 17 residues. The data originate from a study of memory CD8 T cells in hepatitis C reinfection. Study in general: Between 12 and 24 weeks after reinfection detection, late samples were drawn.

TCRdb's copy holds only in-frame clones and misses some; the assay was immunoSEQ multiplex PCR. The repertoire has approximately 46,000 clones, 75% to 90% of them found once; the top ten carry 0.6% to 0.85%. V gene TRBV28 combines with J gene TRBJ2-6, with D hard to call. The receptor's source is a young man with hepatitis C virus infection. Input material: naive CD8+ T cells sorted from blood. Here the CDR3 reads CASSFDPAGLGANVLTF. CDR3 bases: TGTGCCAGCAGTTTCGATCCGGCTGGGCTCGGGGCCAACGTCCTGACTTTC.